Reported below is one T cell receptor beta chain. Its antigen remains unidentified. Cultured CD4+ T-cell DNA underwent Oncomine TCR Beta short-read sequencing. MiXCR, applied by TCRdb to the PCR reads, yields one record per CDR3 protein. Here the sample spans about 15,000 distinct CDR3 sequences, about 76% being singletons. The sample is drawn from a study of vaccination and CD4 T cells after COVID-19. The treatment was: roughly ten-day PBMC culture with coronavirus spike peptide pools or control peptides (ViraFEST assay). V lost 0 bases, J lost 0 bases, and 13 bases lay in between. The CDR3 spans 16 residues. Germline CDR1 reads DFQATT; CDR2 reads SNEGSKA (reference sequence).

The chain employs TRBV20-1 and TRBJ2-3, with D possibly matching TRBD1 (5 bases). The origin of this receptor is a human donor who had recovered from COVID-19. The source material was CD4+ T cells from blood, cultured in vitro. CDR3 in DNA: TGCAGTGCTAGAGATGGGGCCGGTTCGAGCACAGATACGCAGTATTTT. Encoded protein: CSARDGAGSSTDTQYF.